Listed here is a single T cell receptor (beta chain). Its antigen is undetermined. The data belong to a study of T-cell memory formation after mild COVID-19. Study overall: TCR clusters showed largely donor specificity.

V lost 6 bases and J 10 bases, leaving 16 bases between the germline ends. CDR1 and CDR2 (germline): SNHLY, FYNNEI. CDR3 length: 14 amino acids. TCRdb independently ran MiXCR on the 5' RACE reads; one entry per CDR3 protein. Seen here are 310,000 or so distinct CDR3 sequences, roughly 15% observed once, and the top ten hold over 20%. Study-level results: Whether second-wave clones peaking at day 37 were SARS-CoV-2 specific went unconfirmed.

V and J are TRBV2 and TRBJ1-6; D is unclear. Specimen: PBMCs or a T cell subset sorted from them (not recorded which). The TCR was taken from a young man who had mild COVID-19 (a few samples of this study predate the infection). Cell type and time point are not known. In nucleotides, the CDR3 is TGTGCCAGCAGGGAGGACGGAGGTCGGTCACCCCTCCACTTT. Protein product: CASREDGGRSPLHF.